This T cell receptor beta chain emerged from a study of beta chain features in type 1 diabetes. A single heparinised blood sample, averaging approximately 116 mL, was obtained per donor. To note about this clone: Its antigen is not known.

The study's findings and limits: Type 1 diabetes patients had TCRB CDR3s that were shorter (moderately but significantly so) in all four CD4+ subsets. Shorter templates might be favored by PCR, equally in patients and controls. Healthy donors had naive, central memory and Treg TCRB repertoires that appeared less similar than those seen among patients.

Expressed TCRB transcripts were sequenced because the isolated RNA had all been reverse transcribed beforehand. Generated by immunoSEQ multiplex PCR, the TCRdb table keeps only in-frame clones and is missing some. Of 250,000 to 350,000 clones detected, 14% appear once; the ten largest clones hold 6.7%. V was shortened by 8 bases and J by 3 bases, with 11 bases between the two germline ends. The CDR3 totals 13 residues. Per germline, CDR1 MNHNS and CDR2 SASEGT. The clonotype was recovered from a man aged 25-45 years in good health. The V gene is TRBV6-1, the J gene TRBJ2-4; no clear D. Input material: central memory CD4+ T cells from blood. The CDR3 reads CASGQRNKNIQYF. CDR3 DNA sequence: TGTGCCAGCGGCCAACGGAACAAAAACATTCAGTACTTC.